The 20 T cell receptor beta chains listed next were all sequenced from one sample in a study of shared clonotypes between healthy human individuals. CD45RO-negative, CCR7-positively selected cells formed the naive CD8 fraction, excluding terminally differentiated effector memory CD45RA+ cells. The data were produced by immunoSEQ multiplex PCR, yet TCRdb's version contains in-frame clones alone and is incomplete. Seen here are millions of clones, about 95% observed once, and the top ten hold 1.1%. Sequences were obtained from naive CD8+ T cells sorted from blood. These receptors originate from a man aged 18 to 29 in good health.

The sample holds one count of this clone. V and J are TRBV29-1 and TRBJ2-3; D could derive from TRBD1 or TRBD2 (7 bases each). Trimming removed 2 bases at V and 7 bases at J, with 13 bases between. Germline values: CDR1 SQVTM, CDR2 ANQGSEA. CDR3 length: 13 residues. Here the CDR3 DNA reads TGCAGCGTTGAAACAGGGGAGGGCAATACGCAGTATTTT. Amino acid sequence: CSVETGEGNTQYF.

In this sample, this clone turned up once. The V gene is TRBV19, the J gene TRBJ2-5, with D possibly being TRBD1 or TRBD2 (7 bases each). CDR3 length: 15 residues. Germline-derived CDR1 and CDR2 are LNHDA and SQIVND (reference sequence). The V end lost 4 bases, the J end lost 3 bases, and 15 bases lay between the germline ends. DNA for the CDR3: TGTGCCAGTAGTACAGACAGGGAGGGGGAAGAGACCCAGTACTTC. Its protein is CASSTDREGEETQYF.

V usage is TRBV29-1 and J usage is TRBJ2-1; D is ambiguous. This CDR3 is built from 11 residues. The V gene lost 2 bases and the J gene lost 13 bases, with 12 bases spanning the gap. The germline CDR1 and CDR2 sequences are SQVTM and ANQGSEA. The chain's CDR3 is CSVESGGNQFF. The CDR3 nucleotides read TGCAGCGTTGAATCCGGCGGAAATCAGTTCTTC.

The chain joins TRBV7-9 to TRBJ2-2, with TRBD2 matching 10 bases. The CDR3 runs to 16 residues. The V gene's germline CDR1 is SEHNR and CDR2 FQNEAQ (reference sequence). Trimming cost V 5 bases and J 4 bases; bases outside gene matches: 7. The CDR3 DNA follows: TGTGCCAGCAGCCCACCTAGCGGGGGCCTCACCGGGGAGCTGTTTTTT. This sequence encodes CASSPPSGGLTGELFF.

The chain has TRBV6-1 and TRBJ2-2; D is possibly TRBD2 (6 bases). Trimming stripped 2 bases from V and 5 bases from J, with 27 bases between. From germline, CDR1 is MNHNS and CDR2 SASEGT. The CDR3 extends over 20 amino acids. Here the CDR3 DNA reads TGTGCCAGCAGTGAATCAAGGACCCCCAGGAGGGTACCAGGGACCGGGGAGCTGTTTTTT. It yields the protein CASSESRTPRRVPGTGELFF.

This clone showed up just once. CDR3 loop: CASAPRLADPNEQFF. In nucleotides, the CDR3 is TGCGCCAGCGCTCCCAGACTAGCGGACCCAAATGAGCAGTTCTTC. V gene TRBV5-1 combines with J gene TRBJ2-1; 9 bases match TRBD2. CDR3 length equals 15 residues. Germline trimming cut 7 bases from V and 7 bases from J; bases unmatched to any gene: 12. Germline CDR1 SGHRS, CDR2 YFSETQ.

The CDR3 DNA reads as TGTGCCAGCAGCTTAATGGGACAGGGGGCGCGGGACTACGAGCAGTACTTC. This gives the protein CASSLMGQGARDYEQYF. V usage is TRBV7-6 and J usage is TRBJ2-7; 12 nucleotides match TRBD1. V was clipped by 2 bases and J by 3 bases; unmatched bases: 8. The germline V gene has CDR1 SGHVS and CDR2 FNYEAQ. CDR3 length equals 17 residues.

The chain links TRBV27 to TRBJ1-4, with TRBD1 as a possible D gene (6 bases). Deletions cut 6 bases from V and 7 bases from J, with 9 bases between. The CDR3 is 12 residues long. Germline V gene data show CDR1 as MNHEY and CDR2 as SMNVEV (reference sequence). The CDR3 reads CASRGASEKLFF. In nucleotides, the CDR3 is TGTGCCAGCAGGGGGGCGAGTGAAAAACTGTTTTTT.

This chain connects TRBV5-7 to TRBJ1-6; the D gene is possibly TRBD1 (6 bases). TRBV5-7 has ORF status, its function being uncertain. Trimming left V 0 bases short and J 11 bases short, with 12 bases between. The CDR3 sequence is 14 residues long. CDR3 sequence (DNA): TGTGCCAGCAGCTTGGGACAGGCCACTGCACCCCTCCACTTT. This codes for CASSLGQATAPLHF.

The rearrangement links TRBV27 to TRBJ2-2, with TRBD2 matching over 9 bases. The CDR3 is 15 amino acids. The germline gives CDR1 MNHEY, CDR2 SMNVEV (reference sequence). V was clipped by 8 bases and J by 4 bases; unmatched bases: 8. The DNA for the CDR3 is TGTGCCAGCGGAGGCGGGGGGGGCCTCACCGGGGAGCTGTTTTTT. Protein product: CASGGGGGLTGELFF.

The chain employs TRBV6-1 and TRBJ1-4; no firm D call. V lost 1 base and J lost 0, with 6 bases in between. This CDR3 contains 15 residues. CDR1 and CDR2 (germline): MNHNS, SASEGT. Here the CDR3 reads CASSEEVATNEKLFF. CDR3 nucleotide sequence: TGTGCCAGCAGTGAAGAGGTTGCAACTAATGAAAAACTGTTTTTT.

CDR3 sequence reads: CASSLEPGHKNYGYTF. The CDR3, as DNA: TGTGCCAGCAGCTTAGAGCCGGGACACAAAAACTATGGCTACACCTTC. The chain recombines TRBV7-6 with TRBJ1-2; a possible D gene is TRBD1 (6 bases). This CDR3 contains 16 residues. Trimming removed 1 base at V and 2 bases at J, with 14 bases between. Germline V gene sequence: CDR1 SGHVS, CDR2 FNYEAQ.

In nucleotides, the CDR3 is TGCGCCAGCATCCCCCTTCTGGGGACAGGGGGCAGGGCGGAAGAGACCCAGTACTTC. It codes for CASIPLLGTGGRAEETQYF. The V call is TRBV10-2, the J call TRBJ2-5; 12 nucleotides match TRBD1. Germline CDR1 WSHSY, CDR2 SAAADI. The CDR3 is 19 residues long. The junction had 18 bases not matched to a gene; V was cut back by 7 bases and J by 3 bases.

The CDR3 reads CASSPGLDNEQFF. The CDR3 DNA reads as TGTGCCAGCAGCCCCGGACTCGACAATGAGCAGTTCTTC. The gene calls are TRBV9 and TRBJ2-1; maybe TRBD2 (5 bases). The germline V and J ends were trimmed by 4 bases and 5 bases, with 10 bases remaining between them. Germline lookup yields CDR1 SGDLS and CDR2 YYNGEE. The CDR3 covers 13 residues. The whole variable domain, remainder taken from reference TRBV9 and TRBJ2-1, is DSGVTQTPKHLITATGQRVTLRCSPRSGDLSVYWYQQSLDQGLQFLIQYYNGEERAKGNILERFSAQQFPDLHSELNLSSLELGDSALYFCASSPGLDNEQFFGPGTRLTVL.

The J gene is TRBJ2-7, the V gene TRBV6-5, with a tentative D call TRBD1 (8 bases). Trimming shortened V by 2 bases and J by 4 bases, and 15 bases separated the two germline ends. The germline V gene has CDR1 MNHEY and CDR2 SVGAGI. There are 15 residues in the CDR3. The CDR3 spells CASSYGVQGGYEQYF. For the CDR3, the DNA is TGTGCCAGCAGTTACGGGGTACAGGGGGGGTACGAGCAGTACTTC.

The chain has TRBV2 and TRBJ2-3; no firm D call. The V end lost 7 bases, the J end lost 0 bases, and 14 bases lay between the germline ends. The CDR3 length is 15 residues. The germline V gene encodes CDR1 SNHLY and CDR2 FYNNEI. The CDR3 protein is CASTLGQPSTDTQYF. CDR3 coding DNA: TGTGCCAGCACCCTCGGCCAGCCAAGCACAGATACGCAGTATTTT.

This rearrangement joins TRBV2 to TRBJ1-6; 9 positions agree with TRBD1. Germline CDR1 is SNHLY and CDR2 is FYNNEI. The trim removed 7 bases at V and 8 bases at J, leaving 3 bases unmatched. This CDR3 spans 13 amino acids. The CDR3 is CASKGQGDSPLHF. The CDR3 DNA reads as TGTGCCAGCAAGGGACAGGGCGATTCACCCCTCCACTTT.

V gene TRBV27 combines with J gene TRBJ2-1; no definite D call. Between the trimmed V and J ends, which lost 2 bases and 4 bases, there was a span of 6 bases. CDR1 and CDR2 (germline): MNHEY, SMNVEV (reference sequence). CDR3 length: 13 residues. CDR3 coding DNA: TGTGCCAGCAGTTTAGCTGATTACAATGAGCAGTTCTTC. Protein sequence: CASSLADYNEQFF.

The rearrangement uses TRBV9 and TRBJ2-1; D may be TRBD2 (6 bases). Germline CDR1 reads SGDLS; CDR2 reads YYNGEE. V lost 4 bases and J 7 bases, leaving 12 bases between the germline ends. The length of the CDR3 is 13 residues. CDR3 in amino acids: CASSPRLGNEQFF. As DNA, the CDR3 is TGTGCCAGCAGCCCCCGACTAGGAAATGAGCAGTTCTTC.

The CDR3 reads CASSYGQGLLEQYF. CDR3 DNA: TGTGCCAGCAGTTACGGACAGGGCCTTTTAGAGCAGTACTTC. V and J are TRBV6-5 and TRBJ2-7; 8 nucleotides line up with TRBD1. The CDR3 totals 14 residues. In germline, CDR1 is MNHEY, CDR2 SVGAGI. Trimming took 2 bases from V and 7 from J; bases not matched to a gene: 7.